This T cell receptor beta chain was profiled in a study of early T cells in non-severe SARS-CoV-2 infection. The TCR library protocol attached unique molecular identifiers to the individual cDNA molecules. Each CDR3 protein gets one entry after TCRdb re-called the 5' RACE reads with MiXCR. The repertoire has about 64,000 distinct CDR3 sequences, 4.9% of them found once; the top ten carry approximately 5%. This clonotype was counted at least ten times. Trimming removed 3 bases at V and 10 bases at J, with 16 bases between. Per the germline V gene, CDR1 is DFQATT and CDR2 is SNEGSKA (reference sequence). The CDR3 is made up of 14 amino acids.

The receptor was isolated from an adult who was a healthcare worker with PCR-confirmed SARS-CoV-2 infection or an uninfected control (not recorded which). V gene TRBV20-1 combines with J gene TRBJ1-6, with a possible D match to TRBD1 (5 bases). The sequencing sample was made of whole blood. This CDR3 is CSASGAGAESPLHF. Here the CDR3 DNA reads TGCAGTGCTAGCGGGGCGGGCGCAGAGTCACCCCTCCACTTT.